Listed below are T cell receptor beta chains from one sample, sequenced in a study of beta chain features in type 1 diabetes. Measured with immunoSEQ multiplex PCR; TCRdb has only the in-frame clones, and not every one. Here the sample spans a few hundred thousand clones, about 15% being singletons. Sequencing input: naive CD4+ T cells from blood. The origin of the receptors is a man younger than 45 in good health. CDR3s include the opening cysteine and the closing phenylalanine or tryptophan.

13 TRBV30 CAWSVESRLNAFF
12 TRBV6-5 CASYTWNTEAFF
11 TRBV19 CASSNSYEQYF
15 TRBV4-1 CASSQEFSVADTQYF
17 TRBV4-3 CASSQEPRGRRNEKLFF
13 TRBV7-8 CASSLARGGELFF
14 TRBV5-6 CASSLDNYQETQYF
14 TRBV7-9 CASSTGQGGQPQHF
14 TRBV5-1 CASSLEPRYNEQFF
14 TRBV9 CASSARQGEDEQFF
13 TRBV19 CASSMNGANVLTF
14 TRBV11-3 CASSLDFRGDTQYF
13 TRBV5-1 CASSLSPSSGYTF
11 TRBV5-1 CASSFEKTQYF
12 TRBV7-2 CASSPTWDRQYF
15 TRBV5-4 CASSLTEANNYGYTF
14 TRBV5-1 CASRPGAQIEKLFF
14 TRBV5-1 CASSPQATQETQYF
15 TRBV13 CASSLFNGGRETQYF
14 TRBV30 CAWSVRARDTEAFF
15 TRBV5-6 CASSLEGSNTDTQYF
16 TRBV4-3 CASSQDLQVKGNEQFF
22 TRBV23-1 CASSQCPGSGPSNGYSYNEQFF
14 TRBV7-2 CASSLAGQNYGYTF
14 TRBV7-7 CASSLHGRAETQYF
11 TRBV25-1 CASTKLNTIYF
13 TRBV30 CAWMGRLNTEAFF
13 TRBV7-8 CASSPTGKETQYF
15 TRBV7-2 CASTTSRSSGNTIYF
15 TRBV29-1 CSVEDTSGLPDTQYF
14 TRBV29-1 CREYWTVGGQPQHF
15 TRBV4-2 CASSQTGVDTGELFF
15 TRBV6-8 CASRIQGAQYNEQFF
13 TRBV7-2 CASSLGTGRPQHF
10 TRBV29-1 CSAKHGELFF
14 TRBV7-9 CASSLRQGDYEQYF